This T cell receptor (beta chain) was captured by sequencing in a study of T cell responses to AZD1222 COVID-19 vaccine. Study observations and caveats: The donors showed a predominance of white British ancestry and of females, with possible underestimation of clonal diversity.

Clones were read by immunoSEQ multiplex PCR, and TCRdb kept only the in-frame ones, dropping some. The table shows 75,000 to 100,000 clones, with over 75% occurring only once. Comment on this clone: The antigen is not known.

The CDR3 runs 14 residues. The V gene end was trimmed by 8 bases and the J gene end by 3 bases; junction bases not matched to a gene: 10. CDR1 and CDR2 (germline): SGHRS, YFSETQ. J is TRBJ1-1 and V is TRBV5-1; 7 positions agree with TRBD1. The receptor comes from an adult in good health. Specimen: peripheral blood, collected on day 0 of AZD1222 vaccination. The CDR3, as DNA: TGCGCCAGTTTCTTAGGGGGCGCGGACACTGAAGCTTTCTTT. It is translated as CASFLGGADTEAFF.